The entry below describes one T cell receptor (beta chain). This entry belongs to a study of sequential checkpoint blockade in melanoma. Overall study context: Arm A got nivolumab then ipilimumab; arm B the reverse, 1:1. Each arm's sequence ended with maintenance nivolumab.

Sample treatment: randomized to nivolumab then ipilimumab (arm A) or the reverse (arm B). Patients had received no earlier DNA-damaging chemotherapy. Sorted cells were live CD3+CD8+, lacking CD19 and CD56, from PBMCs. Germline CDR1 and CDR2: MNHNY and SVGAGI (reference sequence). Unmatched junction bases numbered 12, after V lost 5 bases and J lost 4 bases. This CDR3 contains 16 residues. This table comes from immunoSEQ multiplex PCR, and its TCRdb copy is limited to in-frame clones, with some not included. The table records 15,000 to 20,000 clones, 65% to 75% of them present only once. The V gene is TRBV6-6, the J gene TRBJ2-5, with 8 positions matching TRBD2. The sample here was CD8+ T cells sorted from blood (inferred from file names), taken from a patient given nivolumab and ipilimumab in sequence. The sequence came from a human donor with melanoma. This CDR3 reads CASSPPPELAGETQYF. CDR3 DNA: TGTGCCAGCAGTCCGCCACCGGAGCTAGCGGGAGAGACCCAGTACTTC.